These 32 T cell receptor beta chains were all obtained from the same sample, sequenced in a study of blood T cell repertoires in COVID-19. Sequencing was performed with immunoSEQ multiplex PCR; in TCRdb, only in-frame clones are kept and a portion is missing. The sample contains roughly 220,000 clones, around four fifths of which appear only once. Sequencing was carried out using PBMCs or T cells enriched from blood (not recorded which). The receptors come from a man aged 35-49 years who had recovered from COVID-19.

This clone has a single count. The chain joins TRBV7-8 to TRBJ1-5; D unclear. Germline lookup yields CDR1 SGHVS and CDR2 FQNEAQ. This CDR3 has 14 residues. Between the trimmed V and J ends, which lost 3 bases and 4 bases, there was a span of 10 bases. CDR3 region: CASSFVGRNQPQHF. CDR3 DNA sequence: TGTGCCAGCAGCTTCGTTGGCAGGAATCAGCCCCAGCATTTT.

This chain links TRBV5-1 with TRBJ1-2, with D possibly being TRBD1 (5 bases). V lost 0 bases to trimming and J lost 3 bases, with 12 bases between them. The CDR3 spans 15 residues. Per germline, CDR1 SGHRS and CDR2 YFSETQ. The CDR3 bases are TGCGCCAGCAGCTTGGGTTCGGGGGACGACTATGGCTACACCTTC. Residues: CASSLGSGDDYGYTF.

This chain links TRBV3-1 (or the pseudogene TRBV3-2) with TRBJ2-5; D not resolved. Trimming stripped 1 base from V and 0 bases from J, with 12 bases between. This CDR3 is built from 16 residues. Germline CDR1 and CDR2: LGHDT and YNNKEL (reference sequence). CDR3 sequence (DNA): TGTGCCAGCAGCCAAGCCCGCGGTTTGTACCAAGAGACCCAGTACTTC. As protein: CASSQARGLYQETQYF.

This rearrangement joins TRBV7-2 to TRBJ2-7, with TRBD1 matching over 9 bases. CDR3 length equals 15 residues. Germline CDR1 and CDR2: SGHTA and FQGNSA. The V gene end was trimmed by 1 base and the J gene end by 4 bases; junction bases not matched to a gene: 5. CDR3 sequence: CASSLGQGVEYEQYF. CDR3 DNA sequence: TGTGCCAGCAGCTTAGGACAGGGGGTAGAGTACGAGCAGTACTTC.

This clone has just a few counts. The chain has TRBV11-3 and TRBJ2-1; TRBD1 aligns across 7 bases. CDR3 length: 17 amino acids. Germline assignment: CDR1 SGHNT and CDR2 YENEEA. The ends lost 1 base at V and 8 bases at J; junction bases unmatched: 14. The CDR3 loop is CASSLGRDSQTGDEQFF. The CDR3, as DNA: TGTGCCAGCAGCTTAGGCCGGGACAGCCAGACCGGCGATGAGCAGTTCTTC.

The chain employs TRBV27 and TRBJ1-3, with D possibly matching TRBD1 (5 bases). The germline CDR1 and CDR2 sequences are MNHEY and SMNVEV (reference sequence). The CDR3 is made up of 14 amino acids. V was pared by 6 bases and J by 3 bases, with 12 bases between. CDR3 in amino acids: CASRKTVLGNTIYF. In nucleotides, the CDR3 is TGTGCCAGCAGGAAGACAGTTCTTGGAAACACCATATATTTT.

The rearrangement joins TRBV27 to TRBJ2-7; 7 bases fit TRBD2. The CDR3 has 16 residues. V lost 6 bases, J lost 3 bases, and 14 bases stayed unmatched. Germline lookup yields CDR1 MNHEY and CDR2 SMNVEV (reference sequence). CDR3 DNA sequence: TGTGCCAGCAGCCCCTTTGCGGGGGAAAGGGGCTACGAGCAGTACTTC. Its protein is CASSPFAGERGYEQYF.

This clone has just a few counts. V usage is TRBV14 and J usage is TRBJ1-4, with D possibly TRBD1 on 5 matching bases. Germline CDR1 and CDR2: SGHDN and FVKESK. Trimming took off 4 bases at V and 5 bases at J, with 8 bases between the two ends. The length of the CDR3 is 13 residues. The chain's CDR3 is CASSRGGNEKLFF. CDR3 in DNA: TGTGCCAGCAGCCGGGGGGGGAATGAAAAACTGTTTTTT.

The genes are TRBV18 and TRBJ2-5, with TRBD2 matching 7 bases. The length of the CDR3 is 12 residues. V was pared by 10 bases and J by 1 base, with 3 bases of the junction left unmatched. Per the germline V gene, CDR1 is KGHSH and CDR2 is LQKENI. The CDR3 nucleotides are TGTGCCACCCGGGGGGTCCAAGAGACCCAGTACTTC. Translated, it gives CATRGVQETQYF.

This chain joins TRBV7-3 and TRBJ2-1; 8 bases align to TRBD1. Germline-derived CDR1 and CDR2 are SGHTA and FQGTGA. The CDR3 consists of 14 residues. Trimming took 1 base from V and 9 from J; bases not matched to a gene: 5. CDR3: CASSLINRGTEQFF. The CDR3 DNA reads TGTGCCAGCAGCTTAATTAACAGGGGGACTGAGCAGTTCTTC.

The V gene is TRBV11-2, the J gene TRBJ2-3, with TRBD2 matching over 12 bases. This CDR3 comprises 19 residues. V was pared by 3 bases and J by 8 bases, with 18 bases of the junction left unmatched. The germline gives CDR1 SGHAT, CDR2 FQNNGV. In nucleotides, the CDR3 is TGTGCCAGCAGCTTCAGCCAAATTGCGACTAGCGGGAGTGTAGGTACGCAGTATTTT. Residues: CASSFSQIATSGSVGTQYF.

J is TRBJ2-2 and V is TRBV24-1, with TRBD1 identical over 8 bases. From germline, CDR1 is KGHDR and CDR2 SFDVKD. The CDR3 runs 16 residues. The junction had 0 bases not matched to a gene; V was cut back by 0 bases and J by 1 base. The CDR3 here is CATSDLGQGNTGELFF. The CDR3 DNA sequence: TGTGCCACCAGTGATTTGGGACAGGGGAACACCGGGGAGCTGTTTTTT.

This chain uses TRBV5-5 with TRBJ1-6; the D gene is possibly TRBD1 (5 bases). This CDR3 has 15 amino acids. With 4 bases removed from V and 8 bases from J, the gap between germline ends came to 16 bases. Germline V CDR1 and CDR2: SGHKS, YYEKEE (reference sequence). The CDR3 bases are TGTGCCAGCAGCGCAGGTGTGGGGGGTGATTCACCCCTCCACTTT. Translation gives CASSAGVGGDSPLHF. Full variable domain (rest looked up from reference TRBV5-5 and TRBJ1-6): DAGVTQSPTHLIKTRGQQVTLRCSPISGHKSVSWYQQVLGQGPQFIFQYYEKEERGRGNFPDRFSARQFPNYSSELNVNALLLGDSALYLCASSAGVGGDSPLHFGNGTRLTVT.

The rearrangement uses TRBV4-1 and TRBJ1-2, with D perhaps matching TRBD1 (5 bases). In germline, CDR1 is MGHRA, CDR2 YSYEKL. CDR3 length equals 13 residues. The V end was cut by 1 base, the J end by 4 bases, with 7 bases between. The CDR3 spells CASSQVGGYGYTF. The CDR3 nucleotides are TGCGCCAGCAGCCAAGTCGGGGGCTATGGCTACACCTTC.

This chain links TRBV6-4 with TRBJ2-7; the match to TRBD2 covers 7 bases. The CDR3 is made up of 14 amino acids. Germline CDR1 is MRHNA and CDR2 is SNTAGT. Germline trimming cut 10 bases from V and 2 bases from J; bases unmatched to any gene: 11. CDR3 amino acids: CAKQWGLTTYEQYF. CDR3 bases: TGTGCCAAGCAATGGGGACTAACGACCTACGAGCAGTACTTC.

The chain joins TRBV30 to TRBJ2-7, with TRBD1 identical over 8 bases. Per germline, CDR1 GTSNPN and CDR2 SVGIG (reference sequence). V gave up 3 bases and J gave up 6 bases; unmatched junction bases: 7. The CDR3 spans 13 residues. CDR3 nucleotides: TGTGCCTGGAGCCAGGACAGGGAACGCGAGCAGTACTTC. It yields the protein CAWSQDREREQYF.

As for this clone: Other DNA variants within this sample encode the same CDR3. The V and J genes are TRBV7-9 and TRBJ1-5; no definite D call. The CDR3 is 13 residues long. Germline values: CDR1 SEHNR, CDR2 FQNEAQ (reference sequence). The V end was cut by 2 bases, the J end by 2 bases, with 4 bases between. The CDR3 is CASSLQGNQPQHF. In nucleotides, the CDR3 is TGTGCCAGCAGCTTACAGGGCAATCAGCCCCAGCATTTT. Together with reference TRBV7-9 and TRBJ1-5, the CDR3 gives the full variable domain: DTGVSQNPRHKITKRGQNVTFRCDPISEHNRLYWYRQTLGQGPEFLTYFQNEAQLEKSRLLSDRFSAERPKGSFSTLEIQRTEQGDSAMYLCASSLQGNQPQHFGDGTRLSIL.

The V call is TRBV7-9, the J call TRBJ2-5; the D gene is possibly TRBD2 (6 bases). The CDR3 runs to 16 residues. Germline V gives CDR1 SEHNR, CDR2 FQNEAQ (reference sequence). Trimming shortened V by 0 bases and J by 1 base, and 12 bases separated the two germline ends. The CDR3 is CASSLAWGRPQETQYF. Here the CDR3 DNA reads TGTGCCAGCAGCTTAGCGTGGGGGAGGCCCCAAGAGACCCAGTACTTC.

This chain uses TRBV28 with TRBJ1-5; D is perhaps TRBD1 (5 bases). The CDR3 extends over 15 amino acids. Deletions cut 7 bases from V and 2 bases from J, with 15 bases between. Per germline, CDR1 MDHEN and CDR2 SYDVKM. CDR3 in amino acids: CASTQVGGGNQPQHF. In DNA, the CDR3 is TGTGCCAGCACCCAAGTGGGGGGAGGCAATCAGCCCCAGCATTTT.

The chain carries TRBV5-1 and TRBJ1-4; 12 positions match TRBD1. The CDR3 totals 18 residues. Germline CDR1 SGHRS, CDR2 YFSETQ. J gave up 4 bases and V 3 bases, and 10 bases lay outside the gene matches. CDR3 sequence reads: CASSWRDRGLRGNEKLFF. DNA for the CDR3: TGCGCCAGCAGCTGGCGGGACAGGGGGCTGCGTGGTAATGAAAAACTGTTTTTT.

The V gene is TRBV7-2, the J gene TRBJ2-1, with 9 bases lining up with TRBD2. The CDR3 sequence is 15 residues long. Trimming at V came to 4 bases and at J to 2 bases, leaving 3 bases not matched to a gene. Germline V gene sequence: CDR1 SGHTA, CDR2 FQGNSA. For the CDR3, the DNA is TGTGCCAGCAGCTCACAGCGGGGGGCCTACAATGAGCAGTTCTTC. This codes for CASSSQRGAYNEQFF.

This clone was counted between two and nine times. V gene TRBV10-3 combines with J gene TRBJ1-2, with unresolved D. The V gene's germline CDR1 is ENHRY and CDR2 SYGVKD. V shed 2 bases and J shed 0 bases, with 7 bases lying between them. The CDR3 has 14 amino acids. The CDR3 coding sequence is TGTGCCATCAGTGAGAGAGAAGCTAACTATGGCTACACCTTC. Its translation: CAISEREANYGYTF.

V and J are TRBV4-1 and TRBJ1-2; tentatively, D is TRBD1 (6 bases). Trimming left V 4 bases short and J 0 bases short, with 12 bases between. The length of the CDR3 is 15 residues. CDR1 and CDR2 (germline): MGHRA, YSYEKL. CDR3 region: CASSPRGQTNYGYTF. The CDR3 coding sequence is TGCGCCAGCAGCCCGAGAGGACAGACTAACTATGGCTACACCTTC.

This sequence joins TRBV2 and TRBJ2-1; 9 bases fit TRBD1. The CDR3 length is 13 residues. CDR1 and CDR2 from the germline V gene are SNHLY and FYNNEI. V was clipped by 6 bases and J by 8 bases; unmatched bases: 5. The CDR3, as DNA: TGTGCCAGCAGACGGGACAGGGAAGATGAGCAGTTCTTC. As protein: CASRRDREDEQFF.

The chain carries TRBV11-2 and TRBJ2-1; TRBD2 might be the D (6 bases). V gave up 6 bases and J gave up 4 bases, with 19 bases separating them. The CDR3 contains 16 residues. Germline V gene data show CDR1 as SGHAT and CDR2 as FQNNGV. The DNA for the CDR3 is TGTGCCAGCAGGTCAATCCGCGGAGGGGCGTACAATGAGCAGTTCTTC. Protein: CASRSIRGGAYNEQFF.

The chain links TRBV19 to TRBJ1-2; the match to TRBD1 covers 8 bases. V was clipped by 8 bases and J by 8 bases; unmatched bases: 7. CDR1 is LNHDA and CDR2 is SQIVND in the germline V gene (reference sequence). This CDR3 spans 12 amino acids. The DNA for the CDR3 is TGTGCCAGTCGGACAGGGAATCTGGGCTACACCTTC. Translating gives CASRTGNLGYTF.

V and J are TRBV18 and TRBJ1-5, with TRBD1 matching over 9 bases. V shed 6 bases and J 7 bases; nucleotides not matched to a gene: 13. The CDR3 totals 16 residues. Per germline, CDR1 KGHSH and CDR2 LQKENI. The DNA of the CDR3 is TGTGCCAGCTCGTCACAAGGGACAGGGTCGGGACAGCCCCAGCATTTT. Its translation is CASSSQGTGSGQPQHF.

This sequence joins TRBV2 and TRBJ2-1; the match to TRBD2 covers 13 bases. The CDR3 consists of 16 residues. The V segment lost 6 bases and the J segment 5 bases; nucleotides outside the gene matches: 7. CDR1 and CDR2 from the germline V gene are SNHLY and FYNNEI. Here the CDR3 DNA reads TGTGCCAGCAGCCGGTTCGGACTAGCGGGGGACAATGAGCAGTTCTTC. It translates to CASSRFGLAGDNEQFF.

The CDR3 DNA sequence: TGTGCCAGCTCACCACTCGCTGCAGGGGGACCAAATTCACCCCTCCACTTT. Its protein is CASSPLAAGGPNSPLHF. The J gene is TRBJ1-6, the V gene TRBV18, with 7 bases identical to TRBD1. Germline CDR1 is KGHSH and CDR2 is LQKENI. Trimming took 1 base from V and 7 from J; bases not matched to a gene: 10. This CDR3 has 17 amino acids. The variable domain in full, with the rest retrieved from reference TRBV18 and TRBJ1-6, is NAGVMQNPRHLVRRRGQEARLRCSPMKGHSHVYWYRQLPEEGLKFMVYLQKENIIDESGMPKERFSAEFPKEGPSILRIQQVVRGDSAAYFCASSPLAAGGPNSPLHFGNGTRLTVT.

As DNA, the CDR3 is TGTGCCAGCAGTCGGAGAGGAGTCAACACCGGGGAGCTGTTTTTT. Amino acid sequence: CASSRRGVNTGELFF. This chain uses TRBV3-1 (or the pseudogene TRBV3-2) with TRBJ2-2; D uncertain. The CDR3 has 15 residues. Germline CDR1 reads LGHDT; CDR2 reads YNNKEL (reference sequence). Trimming stripped 6 bases from V and 2 bases from J, with 13 bases between.

This clone was seen just once. This sequence joins TRBV4-2 and TRBJ1-2, with 9 bases fitting TRBD1. V dropped 0 bases and J dropped 8; count of bases not matched to a gene: 4. This CDR3 is built from 14 residues. The germline gives CDR1 LGHNA, CDR2 YNFKEQ. The CDR3 is CASSQDTGGWGYTF. Written as DNA, the CDR3 is TGTGCCAGCAGCCAAGATACAGGGGGCTGGGGCTACACCTTC.

This chain connects TRBV19 to TRBJ1-1, with D uncertain. Trimming took 4 bases from V and 4 from J, leaving 19 bases between them. This CDR3 region has 16 residues. In germline, CDR1 is LNHDA, CDR2 SQIVND (reference sequence). CDR3: CASSNPGRGGSTEAFF. CDR3 in DNA: TGTGCCAGTAGTAACCCCGGCCGAGGTGGTAGCACTGAAGCTTTCTTT. Combining the CDR3 with reference TRBV19 and TRBJ1-1 gives the whole variable domain DGGITQSPKYLFRKEGQNVTLSCEQNLNHDAMYWYRQDPGQGLRLIYYSQIVNDFQKGDIAEGYSVSREKKESFPLTVTSAQKNPTAFYLCASSNPGRGGSTEAFFGQGTRLTVV.